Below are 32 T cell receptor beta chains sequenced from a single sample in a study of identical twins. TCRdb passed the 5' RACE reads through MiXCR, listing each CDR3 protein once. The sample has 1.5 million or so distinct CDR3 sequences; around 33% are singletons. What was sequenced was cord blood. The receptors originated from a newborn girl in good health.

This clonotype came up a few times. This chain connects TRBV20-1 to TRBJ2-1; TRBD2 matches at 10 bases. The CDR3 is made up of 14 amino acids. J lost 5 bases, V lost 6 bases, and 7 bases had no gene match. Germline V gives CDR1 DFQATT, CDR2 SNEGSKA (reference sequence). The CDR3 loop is CSAQAGLADNEQFF. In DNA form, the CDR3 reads TGCAGTGCCCAGGCAGGACTAGCGGACAATGAGCAGTTCTTC.

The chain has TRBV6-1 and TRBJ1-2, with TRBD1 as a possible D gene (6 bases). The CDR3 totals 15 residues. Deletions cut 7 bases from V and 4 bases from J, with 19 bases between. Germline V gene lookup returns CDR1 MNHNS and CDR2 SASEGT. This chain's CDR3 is CASIPEGGTGYGYTF. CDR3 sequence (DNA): TGTGCCAGCATCCCAGAAGGGGGTACGGGCTATGGCTACACCTTC.

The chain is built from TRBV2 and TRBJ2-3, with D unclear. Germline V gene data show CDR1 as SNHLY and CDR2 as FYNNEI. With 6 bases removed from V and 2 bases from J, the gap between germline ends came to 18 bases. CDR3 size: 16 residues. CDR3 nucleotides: TGTGCCAGCAGCCAAACTGGGGTCCCGGCCACAGATACGCAGTATTTT. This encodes CASSQTGVPATDTQYF.

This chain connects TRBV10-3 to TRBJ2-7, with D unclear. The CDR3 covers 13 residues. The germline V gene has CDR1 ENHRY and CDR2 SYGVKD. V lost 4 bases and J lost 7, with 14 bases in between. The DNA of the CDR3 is TGTGCCATCAGTGCCGGATCTGCCCGTGAGCAGTACTTC. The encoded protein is CAISAGSAREQYF.

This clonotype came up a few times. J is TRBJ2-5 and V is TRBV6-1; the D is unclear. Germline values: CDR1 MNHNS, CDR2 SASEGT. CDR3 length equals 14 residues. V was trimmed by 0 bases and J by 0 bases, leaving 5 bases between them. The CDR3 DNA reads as TGTGCCAGCAGTGAAGCAGGGTACCAAGAGACCCAGTACTTC. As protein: CASSEAGYQETQYF.

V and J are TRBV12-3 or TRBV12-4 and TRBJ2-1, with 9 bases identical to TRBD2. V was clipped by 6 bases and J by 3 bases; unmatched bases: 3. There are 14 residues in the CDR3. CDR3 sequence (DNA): TGTGCCAGCAGGAAGCGGGGGGACTACAATGAGCAGTTCTTC. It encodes CASRKRGDYNEQFF.

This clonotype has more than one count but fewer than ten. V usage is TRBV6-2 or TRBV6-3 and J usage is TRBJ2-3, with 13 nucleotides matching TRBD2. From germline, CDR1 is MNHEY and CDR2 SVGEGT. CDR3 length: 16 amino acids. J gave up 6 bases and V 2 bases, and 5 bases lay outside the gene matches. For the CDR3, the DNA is TGTGCCAGCAGTTACGGACTAGCGGGGGCATATGATACGCAGTATTTT. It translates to CASSYGLAGAYDTQYF.

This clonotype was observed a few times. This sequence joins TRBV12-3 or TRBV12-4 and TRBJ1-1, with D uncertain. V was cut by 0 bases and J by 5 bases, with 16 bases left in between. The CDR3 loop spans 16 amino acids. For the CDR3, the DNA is TGTGCCAGCAGTTTAGCGCTAGGCCCGGCCGCGACTGAAGCTTTCTTT. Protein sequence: CASSLALGPAATEAFF.

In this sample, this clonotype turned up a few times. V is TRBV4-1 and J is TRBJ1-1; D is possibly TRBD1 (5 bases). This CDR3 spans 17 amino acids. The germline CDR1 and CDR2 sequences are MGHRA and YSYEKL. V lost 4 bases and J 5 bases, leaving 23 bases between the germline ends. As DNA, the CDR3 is TGCGCCAGCAGCCCAGATCCAGGGAGGTTGGGAGAAACTGAAGCTTTCTTT. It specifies CASSPDPGRLGETEAFF.

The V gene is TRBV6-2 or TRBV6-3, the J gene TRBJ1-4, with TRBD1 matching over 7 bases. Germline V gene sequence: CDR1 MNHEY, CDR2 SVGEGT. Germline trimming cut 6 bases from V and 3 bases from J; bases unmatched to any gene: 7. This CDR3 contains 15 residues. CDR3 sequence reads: CASRRQGSANEKLFF. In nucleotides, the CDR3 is TGTGCCAGCAGGAGACAGGGTTCAGCTAATGAAAAACTGTTTTTT.

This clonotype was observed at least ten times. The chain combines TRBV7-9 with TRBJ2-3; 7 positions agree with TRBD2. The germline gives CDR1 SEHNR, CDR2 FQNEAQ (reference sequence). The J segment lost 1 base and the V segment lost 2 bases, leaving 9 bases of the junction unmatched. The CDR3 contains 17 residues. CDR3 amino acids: CASSLKAREIGTDTQYF. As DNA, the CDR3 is TGTGCCAGCAGCTTAAAGGCGCGGGAGATTGGCACAGATACGCAGTATTTT.

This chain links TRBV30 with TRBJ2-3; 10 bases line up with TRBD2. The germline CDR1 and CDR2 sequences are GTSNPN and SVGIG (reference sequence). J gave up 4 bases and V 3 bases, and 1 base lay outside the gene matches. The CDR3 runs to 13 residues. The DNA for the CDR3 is TGTGCCTGGAGCAGCGGGGGGGCAGATACGCAGTATTTT. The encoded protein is CAWSSGGADTQYF.

The CDR3 here is CASSARRQGNQPQHF. The DNA of the CDR3 is TGTGCCAGCAGCGCGAGGAGACAGGGTAATCAGCCCCAGCATTTT. This sequence joins TRBV21-1 and TRBJ1-5; TRBD1, the table's D call, lacks a check against the DNA. TRBV21-1 is given as a pseudogene. This CDR3 has 15 amino acids.

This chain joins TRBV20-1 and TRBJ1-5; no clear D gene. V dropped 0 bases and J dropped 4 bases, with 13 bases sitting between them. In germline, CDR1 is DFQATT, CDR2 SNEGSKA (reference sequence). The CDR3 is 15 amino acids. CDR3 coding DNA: TGCAGTGCTAGAGATGGACTCCTTGGGAATCAGCCCCAGCATTTT. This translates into CSARDGLLGNQPQHF.

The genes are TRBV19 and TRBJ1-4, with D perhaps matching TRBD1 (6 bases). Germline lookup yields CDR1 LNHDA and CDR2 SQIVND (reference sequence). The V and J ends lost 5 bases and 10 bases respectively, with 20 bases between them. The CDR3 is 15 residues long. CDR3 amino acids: CASSPRSGAGRKLFF. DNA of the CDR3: TGTGCCAGTAGTCCCAGGTCGGGGGCAGGGCGAAAACTGTTTTTT.

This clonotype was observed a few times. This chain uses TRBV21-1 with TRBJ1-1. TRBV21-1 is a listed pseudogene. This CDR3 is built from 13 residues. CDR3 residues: CASSKHGNTEAFF. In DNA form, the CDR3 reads TGTGCCAGCAGCAAACATGGGAACACTGAAGCTTTCTTT.

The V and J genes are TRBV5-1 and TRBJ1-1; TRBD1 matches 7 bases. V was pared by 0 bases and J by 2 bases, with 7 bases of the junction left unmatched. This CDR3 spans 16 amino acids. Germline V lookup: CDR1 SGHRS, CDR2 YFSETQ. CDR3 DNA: TGCGCCAGCAGCTTGGAGAAGGGACAGATAAACACTGAAGCTTTCTTT. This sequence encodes CASSLEKGQINTEAFF. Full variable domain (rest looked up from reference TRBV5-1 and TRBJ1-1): KAGVTQTPRYLIKTRGQQVTLSCSPISGHRSVSWYQQTPGQGLQFLFEYFSETQRNKGNFPGRFSGRQFSNSRSEMNVSTLELGDSALYLCASSLEKGQINTEAFFGQGTRLTVV.

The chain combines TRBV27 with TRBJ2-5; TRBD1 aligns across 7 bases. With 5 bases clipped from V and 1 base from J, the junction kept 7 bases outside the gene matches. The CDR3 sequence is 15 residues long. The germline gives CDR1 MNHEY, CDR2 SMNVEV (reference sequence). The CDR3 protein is CASSPTGWPQETQYF. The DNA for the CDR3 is TGTGCCAGCAGTCCGACAGGGTGGCCCCAAGAGACCCAGTACTTC.

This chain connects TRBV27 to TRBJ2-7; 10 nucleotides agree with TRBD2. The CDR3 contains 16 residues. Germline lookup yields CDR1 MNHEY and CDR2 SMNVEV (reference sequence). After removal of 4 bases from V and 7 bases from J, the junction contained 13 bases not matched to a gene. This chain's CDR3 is CASSWASGSSYNEQYF. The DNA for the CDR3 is TGTGCCAGCAGTTGGGCTAGCGGGAGCTCCTACAATGAGCAGTACTTC.

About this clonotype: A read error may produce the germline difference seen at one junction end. CDR3 amino acids: CSARTGPAYERYF. The CDR3 coding sequence is TGCAGTGCTAGGACGGGACCAGCGTACGAGCGGTACTTC. The chain employs TRBV20-1 and TRBJ2-7; D tentatively reads TRBD1 or TRBD2 (5 bases each). Germline V gene data show CDR1 as DFQATT and CDR2 as SNEGSKA (reference sequence). This CDR3 has 13 amino acids.

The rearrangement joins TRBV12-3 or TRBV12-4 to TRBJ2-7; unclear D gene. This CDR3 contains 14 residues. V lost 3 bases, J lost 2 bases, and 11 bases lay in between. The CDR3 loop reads CASSFRPKTYEQYF. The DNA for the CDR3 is TGTGCCAGCAGTTTTAGACCAAAAACCTACGAGCAGTACTTC.

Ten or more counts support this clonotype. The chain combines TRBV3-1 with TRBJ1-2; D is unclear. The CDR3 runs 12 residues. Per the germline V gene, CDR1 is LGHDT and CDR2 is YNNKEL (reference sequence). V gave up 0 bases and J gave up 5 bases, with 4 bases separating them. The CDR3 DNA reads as TGTGCCAGCAGCCAAGAACGTTATGGCTACACCTTC. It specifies CASSQERYGYTF.

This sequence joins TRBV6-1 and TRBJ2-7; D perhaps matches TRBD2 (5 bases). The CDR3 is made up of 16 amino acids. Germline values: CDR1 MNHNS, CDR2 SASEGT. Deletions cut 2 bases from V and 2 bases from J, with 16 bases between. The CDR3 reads CASSEISGFGAYEQYF. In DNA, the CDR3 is TGTGCCAGCAGTGAAATTTCTGGGTTCGGGGCCTACGAGCAGTACTTC.

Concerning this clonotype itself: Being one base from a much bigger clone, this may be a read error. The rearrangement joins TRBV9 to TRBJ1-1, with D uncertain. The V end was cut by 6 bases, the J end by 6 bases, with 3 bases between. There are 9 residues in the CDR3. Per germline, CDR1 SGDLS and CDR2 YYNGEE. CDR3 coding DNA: TGTGCCAGCAACCCTGAAGCTTTCTTT. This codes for CASNPEAFF.

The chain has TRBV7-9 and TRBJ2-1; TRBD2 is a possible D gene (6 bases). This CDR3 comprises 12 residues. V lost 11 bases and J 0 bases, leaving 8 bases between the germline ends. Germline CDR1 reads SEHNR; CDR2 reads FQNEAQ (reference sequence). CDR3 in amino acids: CAGGVSYNEQFF. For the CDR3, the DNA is TGTGCCGGAGGGGTCTCCTACAATGAGCAGTTCTTC.

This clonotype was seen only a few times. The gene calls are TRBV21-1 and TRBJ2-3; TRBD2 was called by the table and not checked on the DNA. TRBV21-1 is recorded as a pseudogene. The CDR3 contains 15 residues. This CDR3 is CASSPLSGATDTQYF. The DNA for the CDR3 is TGTGCCAGCAGCCCTCTTAGCGGGGCCACAGATACGCAGTATTTT.

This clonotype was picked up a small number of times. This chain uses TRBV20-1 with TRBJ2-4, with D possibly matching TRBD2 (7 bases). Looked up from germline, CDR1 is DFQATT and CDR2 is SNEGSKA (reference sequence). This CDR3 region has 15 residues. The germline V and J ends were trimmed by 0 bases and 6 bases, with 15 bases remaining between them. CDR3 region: CSARDPGRGGNIQYF. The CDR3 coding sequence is TGCAGTGCTAGAGATCCGGGGAGGGGGGGAAACATTCAGTACTTC.

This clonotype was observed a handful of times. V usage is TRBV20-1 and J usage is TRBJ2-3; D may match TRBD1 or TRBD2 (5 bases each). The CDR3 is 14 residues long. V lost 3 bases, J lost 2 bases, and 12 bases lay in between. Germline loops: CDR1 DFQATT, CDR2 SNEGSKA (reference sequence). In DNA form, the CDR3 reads TGCAGTGCTAGGTTCGGGGCATACACAGATACGCAGTATTTT. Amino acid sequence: CSARFGAYTDTQYF.

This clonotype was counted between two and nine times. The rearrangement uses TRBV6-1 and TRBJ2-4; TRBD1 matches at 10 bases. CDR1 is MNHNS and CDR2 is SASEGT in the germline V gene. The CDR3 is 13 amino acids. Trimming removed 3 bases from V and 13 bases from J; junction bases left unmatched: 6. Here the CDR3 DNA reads TGTGCCAGCAGTGACAGGGACAGGGGCGCGCAGTACTTC. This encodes CASSDRDRGAQYF.

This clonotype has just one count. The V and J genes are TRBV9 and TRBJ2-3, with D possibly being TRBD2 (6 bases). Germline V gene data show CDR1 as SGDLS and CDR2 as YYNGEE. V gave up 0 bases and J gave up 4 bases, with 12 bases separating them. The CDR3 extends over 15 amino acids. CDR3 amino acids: CASSVAPTGADTQYF. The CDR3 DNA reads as TGTGCCAGCAGCGTAGCTCCGACGGGGGCAGATACGCAGTATTTT.

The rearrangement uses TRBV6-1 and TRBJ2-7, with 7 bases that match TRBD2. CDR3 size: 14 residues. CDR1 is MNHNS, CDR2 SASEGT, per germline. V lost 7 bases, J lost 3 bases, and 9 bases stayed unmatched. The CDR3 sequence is CASNRAGPYYEQYF. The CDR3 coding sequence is TGTGCCAGCAACCGAGCGGGACCCTACTACGAGCAGTACTTC.

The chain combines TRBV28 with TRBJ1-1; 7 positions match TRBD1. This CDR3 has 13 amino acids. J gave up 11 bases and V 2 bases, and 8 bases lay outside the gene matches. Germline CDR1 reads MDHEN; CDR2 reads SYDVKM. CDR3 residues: CASSLPKTGRAFF. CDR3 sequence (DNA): TGTGCCAGCAGTTTACCCAAGACAGGGAGGGCTTTCTTT.